This is a list of T cell receptor beta chains from one sample in a study of CD8 T cells in Susac syndrome. Each CDR3 protein is one row after TCRdb ran MiXCR on the immunoSEQ multiplex PCR reads. The repertoire holds 300,000 or so distinct CDR3 sequences, with 92% as singletons. The sequencing sample was made of CD4+ T cells from PBMCs. The source is a human donor with multiple sclerosis. CDR3s include the opening cysteine and the closing phenylalanine or tryptophan. The order of the fields is V gene, CDR3 protein.

TRBV2 CASSERGGWGNEQFF
TRBV25-1 CASRLTGTGSEKLFF
TRBV29-1 CSVGQGSEQLFF
TRBV7-9 CASSQGRVGTEAFF
TRBV7-2 CASSLTGNSGNTIYF
TRBV30 CAWSASFSPDNSPLHF
TRBV5-1 CASSSSPRLSETQYF
TRBV29-1 CSVRDVHDPRTTEAFF
TRBV12-3/TRBV12-4 CASSPRQNGYTF
TRBV7-9 CASSPALGSGANVLTF
TRBV9 CASSNRGVTEAFF
TRBV7-9 CASSLSRGSGNTIYF
TRBV27 CASSSMTSPMSYEQYF
TRBV19 CASGQDGRNTEAFF
TRBV4-1 CASSQVVRVFSGNTIYF
TRBV30 CAWSGQGNQPQHF
TRBV9 CASSVDGRSTEAFF
TRBV12-3/TRBV12-4 CASSWGIGARYEQYF
TRBV20-1 CSARAVSTDTQYF
TRBV5-1 CASSLAGPGETQYF
TRBV30 CAWGVAGGLNEQFF
TRBV7-8 CASSLADPGYYGYTF
TRBV19 CASRRQRNTEAFF
TRBV12-3/TRBV12-4 CASRKDPYNEQFF
TRBV3-1 CASTRGDLAKNIQYF
TRBV28 CASSFLGSPGTGELFF
TRBV19 CASRPRTGGSQPQHF
TRBV28 CASSFLGRSDEQFF
TRBV7-6 CASSPSGLAYNEQFF
TRBV20-1 CSARQGEANYGYTF
TRBV20-1 CSQSRDRGRGETQYF
TRBV29-1 CSVETNLAGGRNEQFF
TRBV29-1 CSAASLSSEQYF
TRBV25-1 CASRTGYGIQYF
TRBV6-1 CASSEARVWSSPLHF
TRBV7-9 CASTPREDEGGLLNYGYTF
TRBV5-8 CASSSRASLNTGELFF
TRBV20-1 CSASRGPGEQYF
TRBV5-4 CASSLTSGSETQYF
TRBV7-2 CASSLLPRTGNQPQHF
TRBV5-1 CASTPGTVLQTGTGELFF
TRBV12-3/TRBV12-4 CASSSKYRGEGNTIYF
TRBV7-2 CASSRRLAVPAGTQYF
TRBV2 CASSVMGQGYGYTF
TRBV27 CASSPYDRDPAETQYF
TRBV11-1 CASSPIMGYLTRTNYGYTF
TRBV20-1 CSATSGGAPYNEQFF
TRBV5-1 CASTTGGGETKNIQYF
TRBV10-3 CAISESRGGRGAEAFF
TRBV5-1 CASSAAGDFMETQYF
TRBV3-1 CASSLLGAQEEKLFF
TRBV29-1 CSVGWAGLREQYF
TRBV19 CASSIYGHYGYTF
TRBV7-8 CASSFGGGSNTEAFF
TRBV18 CASSPWASVIAAADGYTF
TRBV2 CASSQRQGAFYNEQFF
TRBV24-1 CATSGFMGTDTQYF
TRBV27 CASSPRTPYEQYF
TRBV29-1 CSVRLAKNIQYF